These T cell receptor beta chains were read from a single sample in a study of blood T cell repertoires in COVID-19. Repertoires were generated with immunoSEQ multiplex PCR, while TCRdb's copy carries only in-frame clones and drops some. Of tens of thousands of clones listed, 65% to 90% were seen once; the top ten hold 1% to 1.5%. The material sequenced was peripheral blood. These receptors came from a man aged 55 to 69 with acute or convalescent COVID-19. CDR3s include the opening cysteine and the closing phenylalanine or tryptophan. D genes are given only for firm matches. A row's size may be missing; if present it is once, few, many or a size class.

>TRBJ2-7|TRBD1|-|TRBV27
TGTGCCAGCAGTCCACTCGGTACAGGGGACGAGCAGTACTTC
CASSPLGTGDEQYF
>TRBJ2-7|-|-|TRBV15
TGTGCCACCAGCAGAGAAGGGGGTAGCTACGAGCAGTACTTC
CATSREGGSYEQYF
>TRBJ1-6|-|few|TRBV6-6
TGTGCCACCGTCGACGGAGGCCCTGTTAATTCACCCCTCCACTTT
CATVDGGPVNSPLHF
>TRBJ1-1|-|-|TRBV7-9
TGTGCCAGCAGCATACAGCATAGGAACACTGAAGCTTTCTTT
CASSIQHRNTEAFF
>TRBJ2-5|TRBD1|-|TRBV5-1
TGCGCCAGCAGCTTGGTGGCAGGGGGCGAGTGGGAGACCCAGTACTTC
CASSLVAGGEWETQYF
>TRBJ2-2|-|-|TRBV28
TGTGCCAGCAGTTTAGGGCCGAAGGAGCTGTTTTTT
CASSLGPKELFF
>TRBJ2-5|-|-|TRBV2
TGTGCCAGCAGTGTCGGAGAGAGAGAGACCCAGTACTTC
CASSVGERETQYF
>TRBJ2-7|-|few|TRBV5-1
TGCGCCAGCAGCTTAAGTGACAGGTCCTACGAGCAGTACTTC
CASSLSDRSYEQYF
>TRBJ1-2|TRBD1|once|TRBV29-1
TGCAGCGTTGAAGAACAGGGGCGAGGTGGCTACACCTTC
CSVEEQGRGGYTF
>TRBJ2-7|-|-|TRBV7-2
TGTGCCAGCAGCTTAGGGGGTGGCAGGGTGGGCGAGCAGTACTTC
CASSLGGGRVGEQYF
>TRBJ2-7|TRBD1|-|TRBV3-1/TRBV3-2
TGTGCCAGCAGCCAACCCGGACAGGGGGCGGGGGAGCAGTACTTC
CASSQPGQGAGEQYF
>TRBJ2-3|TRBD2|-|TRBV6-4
TGTGCCAGCAGTCTGGGTAGCGGGGGCACAGATACGCAGTATTTT
CASSLGSGGTDTQYF
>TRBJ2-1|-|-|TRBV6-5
TGTGCCAGCAGTTACTCTCAGGGTCCCTACAATGAGCAGTTCTTC
CASSYSQGPYNEQFF
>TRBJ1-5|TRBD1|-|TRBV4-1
TGCGCCAGCAGCCAAGAATTCCGACAGGGCCCTTACAATCAGCCCCAGCATTTT
CASSQEFRQGPYNQPQHF
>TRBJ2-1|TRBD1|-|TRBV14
TGTGCCAGCAGCAAGACAGGGAGATCCGAGAGGAATGAGCAGTTCTTC
CASSKTGRSERNEQFF
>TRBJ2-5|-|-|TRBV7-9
TGTGCCAGCAGCTTGCCCCTTGGCACCCAAGAGACCCAGTACTTC
CASSLPLGTQETQYF
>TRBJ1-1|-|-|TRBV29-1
TGCAGCGTTGGTGCAGGGGAGCTGGACACTGAAGCTTTCTTT
CSVGAGELDTEAFF
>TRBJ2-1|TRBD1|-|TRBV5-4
TGTGCCAGCAATCTCGGGACAGGGGTCTATGAGCAGTTCTTC
CASNLGTGVYEQFF
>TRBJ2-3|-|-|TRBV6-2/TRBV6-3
TGTGCCAGCAGTTACTCTAAGAGACAGAACACAGATACGCAGTATTTT
CASSYSKRQNTDTQYF
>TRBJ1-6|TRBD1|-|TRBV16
TGTGCCAGCAGCCTTGACAGGGGGAATTCACCCCTCCACTTT
CASSLDRGNSPLHF
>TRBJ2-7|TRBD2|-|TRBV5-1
TGCGCCAGCAGCGCGGGACTAGCGGGGGAGCAGTACTTC
CASSAGLAGEQYF
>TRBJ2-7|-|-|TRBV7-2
TGTGCCAGCAGTTTAGGACTGCCACCCTACGAGCAGTACTTC
CASSLGLPPYEQYF
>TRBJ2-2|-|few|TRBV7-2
TGTGCCAGCAGCTCAGACAGGATCGGGGAGCTGTTTTTT
CASSSDRIGELFF
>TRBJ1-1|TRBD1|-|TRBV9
TGTGCCAGCAGCGTCGGACAGGGCGTGGACACTGAAGCTTTCTTT
CASSVGQGVDTEAFF
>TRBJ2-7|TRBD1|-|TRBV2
TGTGCCAGCAGTGTAGACAGGGCCTACGAGCAGTACTTC
CASSVDRAYEQYF
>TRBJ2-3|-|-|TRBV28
TGTGCCAGCAGTAGGGACTTAGCAGACACAGATACGCAGTATTTT
CASSRDLADTDTQYF
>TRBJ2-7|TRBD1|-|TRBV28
TGTGCCAGCAGTGCTTGGACAGGGAATATTGAGCAGTACTTC
CASSAWTGNIEQYF
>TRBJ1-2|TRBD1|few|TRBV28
TGTGCCAGCTCAAATACGGACAGGTTGATGTATGGCTACACCTTC
CASSNTDRLMYGYTF
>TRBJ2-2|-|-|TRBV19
TGTGCCAGTAGTATAAGCGAGCCCGGGGAGCTGTTTTTT
CASSISEPGELFF
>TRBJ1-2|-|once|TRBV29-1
TGCAGCGTTGACTCCCTAGTCCCCTATGGCTACACCTTC
CSVDSLVPYGYTF
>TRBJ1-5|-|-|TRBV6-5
TGTGCCAGCAGATCAGGGGAGCACCAGCATTTT
CASRSGEHQHF